The next 27 T cell receptor beta chains were all read from a single sample in a study of CD8+ T cells in alopecia areata. cDNA serving as the sequencing template came from extracted, reverse transcribed RNA. Profiled with immunoSEQ multiplex PCR; TCRdb holds only in-frame clones, not every one. The table records over 150,000 clones, around 63% of them present only once. The source was CD4+ T cells sorted from blood, collected at week 0. The receptors were gathered from a human donor with alopecia areata.

The V and J genes are TRBV30 and TRBJ1-2, with 8 bases aligning to TRBD1. V shed 1 base and J 2 bases; nucleotides not matched to a gene: 6. In germline, CDR1 is GTSNPN, CDR2 SVGIG (reference sequence). This CDR3 is 15 amino acids long. As DNA, the CDR3 is TGTGCCTGGAGTGGGGACAGGTTCCGCAACTATGGCTACACCTTC. It encodes CAWSGDRFRNYGYTF.

In this sample, this clone turned up a few times. The chain uses TRBV29-1 and TRBJ2-1; TRBD2 might be the D (5 bases). Germline values: CDR1 SQVTM, CDR2 ANQGSEA. Trimming took 6 bases from V and 8 from J, leaving 17 bases between them. This CDR3 spans 13 amino acids. CDR3 DNA sequence: TGCAGCGTCGAGGCTCGCCTAGCCGATGAGCAGTTCTTC. Translating gives CSVEARLADEQFF.

The J gene is TRBJ2-7, the V gene TRBV6-5, with D possibly matching TRBD2 (7 bases). Germline V lookup: CDR1 MNHEY, CDR2 SVGAGI. The CDR3 contains 13 residues. V was shortened by 8 bases and J by 2 bases, with 13 bases between the two germline ends. The CDR3 region is CASGQSGAYEQYF. As DNA, the CDR3 is TGTGCCAGCGGACAGAGCGGGGCCTACGAGCAGTACTTC.

The rearrangement joins TRBV28 to TRBJ1-5; 8 bases line up with TRBD1. The CDR3 length is 15 residues. The germline gives CDR1 MDHEN, CDR2 SYDVKM. The J segment lost 1 base and the V segment lost 5 bases, leaving 4 bases of the junction unmatched. For the CDR3, the DNA is TGTGCCAGCAGTCCCAGGGGGCAAAGCAATCAGCCCCAGCATTTT. Translated: CASSPRGQSNQPQHF.

Only a few counts were recorded for this clone. The V and J genes are TRBV7-2 and TRBJ2-3; the D is unclear. This CDR3 comprises 15 residues. Per germline, CDR1 SGHTA and CDR2 FQGNSA. Trimming pared 5 bases from V and 2 bases from J, leaving 14 bases between. CDR3 bases: TGTGCCAGCAGCCCACAAGGGTCGCTCACAGATACGCAGTATTTT. Its translation: CASSPQGSLTDTQYF.

The rearrangement uses TRBV4-3 and TRBJ2-1; 9 bases agree with TRBD2. Trimming cost V 4 bases and J 5 bases; bases outside gene matches: 15. Germline CDR1 LGHNA, CDR2 YSLEER. This CDR3 contains 18 residues. CDR3: CASSRSPMRGGGDNEQFF. The CDR3 DNA follows: TGCGCCAGCAGCCGAAGCCCCATGCGGGGGGGCGGAGACAATGAGCAGTTCTTC.

The V gene is TRBV29-1, the J gene TRBJ1-2, with D unclear. Trimming cost V 7 bases and J 0 bases, with 12 bases left between them. This CDR3 region has 13 residues. Germline lookup yields CDR1 SQVTM and CDR2 ANQGSEA. CDR3 region: CSADSNTNYGYTF. Written as DNA, the CDR3 is TGCAGCGCCGACTCCAACACTAACTATGGCTACACCTTC.

The rearrangement uses TRBV19 and TRBJ2-2, with D perhaps TRBD2 (6 bases). The CDR3 is 15 residues long. The ends were cut back, 3 bases at V and 7 bases at J, with 15 bases in the middle. CDR1 is LNHDA, CDR2 SQIVND, per germline (reference sequence). Here the CDR3 DNA reads TGTGCCAGTAGTATGGGTCCGACTAGTGTCGGGGAGCTGTTTTTT. Translated, it gives CASSMGPTSVGELFF.

The rearrangement links TRBV30 to TRBJ2-1; D might be TRBD2 (6 bases). This CDR3 spans 15 amino acids. Germline V gene lookup returns CDR1 GTSNPN and CDR2 SVGIG (reference sequence). Deletions cut 2 bases from V and 10 bases from J, with 21 bases between. The CDR3, as DNA: TGTGCCTGGAGTCGACGGGGAGGCCCGACGGGGGAGCAGTTCTTC. This translates into CAWSRRGGPTGEQFF.

The V and J genes are TRBV30 and TRBJ1-2, with 10 bases matching TRBD1. V shed 0 bases and J 5 bases; nucleotides not matched to a gene: 6. CDR1 GTSNPN and CDR2 SVGIG come from the germline V gene (reference sequence). The CDR3 runs to 15 residues. The CDR3 nucleotides read TGTGCCTGGAGTGTACTGCGACAGGGGGCATATGGCTACACCTTC. Translating gives CAWSVLRQGAYGYTF. Using reference TRBV30 and TRBJ1-2 for the parts outside the CDR3, the full variable domain is SQTIHQWPATLVQPVGSPLSLECTVEGTSNPNLYWYRQAAGRGLQLLFYSVGIGQISSEVPQNLSASRPQDRQFILSSKKLLLSDSGFYLCAWSVLRQGAYGYTFGSGTRLTVV.

This rearrangement joins TRBV5-6 to TRBJ2-6; D is ambiguous. The CDR3 is made up of 15 amino acids. Trimming took 0 bases from V and 2 from J, leaving 6 bases between them. Germline V gene data show CDR1 as SGHDT and CDR2 as YYEEEE. This CDR3 is CASSLAAAGANVLTF. The CDR3 nucleotides read TGTGCCAGCAGCTTGGCGGCAGCTGGGGCCAACGTCCTGACTTTC.

The chain employs TRBV30 and TRBJ2-1; TRBD2 aligns across 12 bases. This CDR3 contains 15 residues. Looked up from germline, CDR1 is GTSNPN and CDR2 is SVGIG (reference sequence). The V gene end was trimmed by 7 bases and the J gene end by 7 bases; junction bases not matched to a gene: 11. The CDR3 nucleotides are TGTGCCTCTCAACTACTAGCGGGAGGACCAAATGAGCAGTTCTTC. Amino acids: CASQLLAGGPNEQFF. Full variable domain (remainder filled in from reference TRBV30 and TRBJ2-1): SQTIHQWPATLVQPVGSPLSLECTVEGTSNPNLYWYRQAAGRGLQLLFYSVGIGQISSEVPQNLSASRPQDRQFILSSKKLLLSDSGFYLCASQLLAGGPNEQFFGPGTRLTVL.

V gene TRBV6-6 combines with J gene TRBJ2-7, with D hard to call. V shed 6 bases and J shed 4 bases, with 16 bases lying between them. CDR3 length: 14 residues. Per the germline V gene, CDR1 is MNHNY and CDR2 is SVGAGI (reference sequence). CDR3 nucleotides: TGTGCCAGCAGACCCGGGCCAGAGGTGTACGAGCAGTACTTC. Translating gives CASRPGPEVYEQYF.

This clone has just a few counts. This chain links TRBV29-1 with TRBJ1-1; D is ambiguous. Trimming pared 4 bases from V and 7 bases from J, leaving 7 bases between. CDR3 length: 10 amino acids. Germline CDR1 is SQVTM and CDR2 is ANQGSEA. This chain's CDR3 is CSVAEDEAFF. CDR3 nucleotide sequence: TGCAGCGTTGCTGAGGATGAAGCTTTCTTT.

The rearrangement links TRBV29-1 to TRBJ1-1; 7 bases fit TRBD1. This CDR3 has 12 amino acids. Trimming cost V 4 bases and J 6 bases; bases outside gene matches: 5. Germline V gene data show CDR1 as SQVTM and CDR2 as ANQGSEA. Written as DNA, the CDR3 is TGCAGCGTTGGACAGGGAATCGCTGAAGCTTTCTTT. Translation: CSVGQGIAEAFF.

The rearrangement links TRBV5-6 to TRBJ2-1; D tentatively fits TRBD1 or TRBD2 (5 bases each). CDR1 and CDR2 (germline): SGHDT, YYEEEE. V lost 0 bases and J 7 bases, leaving 8 bases between the germline ends. This CDR3 is built from 13 residues. CDR3 residues: CASSLGGANEQFF. The CDR3 nucleotides are TGTGCCAGCAGCTTGGGAGGGGCAAATGAGCAGTTCTTC. The full variable domain, with the rest looked up from reference TRBV5-6 and TRBJ2-1, is DAGVTQSPTHLIKTRGQQVTLRCSPKSGHDTVSWYQQALGQGPQFIFQYYEEEERQRGNFPDRFSGHQFPNYSSELNVNALLLGDSALYLCASSLGGANEQFFGPGTRLTVL.

This clone came up once. The CDR3 spells CAWRITAHNEQFF. The CDR3 nucleotides are TGTGCCTGGAGGATCACAGCGCACAATGAGCAGTTCTTC. This sequence joins TRBV30 and TRBJ2-1; D ambiguous. CDR3 length: 13 residues. Trimming cost V 3 bases and J 5 bases, with 11 bases left between them. Looked up from germline, CDR1 is GTSNPN and CDR2 is SVGIG (reference sequence).

The CDR3 DNA reads TGTGCCACCAGCAGAGAAACTAGCGGGAGGGAGACCCAGTACTTC. It codes for CATSRETSGRETQYF. The chain combines TRBV15 with TRBJ2-5, with TRBD2 matching 12 bases. J lost 5 bases, V lost 0 bases, and 1 base had no gene match. Germline V lookup: CDR1 LNHNV, CDR2 YYDKDF (reference sequence). This CDR3 is 15 amino acids long.

The chain carries TRBV20-1 and TRBJ1-2; perhaps TRBD1 as D (5 bases). The CDR3 consists of 10 residues. The germline CDR1 and CDR2 sequences are DFQATT and SNEGSKA (reference sequence). V was pared by 5 bases and J by 10 bases, with 11 bases between. CDR3 protein: CSAWDGSYTF. CDR3 nucleotide sequence: TGCAGTGCTTGGGACGGCTCCTACACCTTC.

V gene TRBV5-4 combines with J gene TRBJ2-7; D is possibly TRBD1 or TRBD2 (5 bases each). The germline gives CDR1 SGHNT, CDR2 YYREEE (reference sequence). V lost 5 bases and J lost 1, with 13 bases in between. The CDR3 runs 14 residues. The CDR3 protein is CASRSGTESYEQYF. CDR3 DNA: TGTGCCAGCAGGTCCGGGACGGAGTCCTACGAGCAGTACTTC.

The chain uses TRBV29-1 and TRBJ2-6; 7 nucleotides line up with TRBD1. Germline CDR1 SQVTM, CDR2 ANQGSEA. V lost 1 base and J lost 3; bases outside the gene matches: 12. The CDR3 contains 18 residues. The CDR3 spells CSVEAAQRGGYGANVLTF. CDR3 nucleotide sequence: TGCAGCGTTGAAGCCGCCCAGAGAGGGGGCTATGGGGCCAACGTCCTGACTTTC.

The J gene is TRBJ2-7, the V gene TRBV23-1; 10 bases align to TRBD1. TRBV23-1 is treated as an ORF (open reading frame) with a function not yet certain. This CDR3 is 14 amino acids long. The junction had 6 bases not matched to a gene; V was cut back by 5 bases and J by 5 bases. CDR3 residues: CASSVRDRGDEQYF. The CDR3 bases are TGCGCCAGCAGTGTCCGGGACAGGGGAGACGAGCAGTACTTC.

As concerns this clone: Other DNA sequences in the sample encode the same CDR3. V and J are TRBV7-2 and TRBJ1-1; TRBD1 matches at 9 bases. Unmatched junction bases numbered 2, after V lost 5 bases and J lost 1 base. Germline V CDR1 and CDR2: SGHTA, FQGNSA. The CDR3 has 14 amino acids. Here the CDR3 reads CASSLGQGNTEAFF. CDR3 nucleotides: TGTGCCAGCAGCCTGGGACAGGGGAACACTGAAGCTTTCTTT.

Turning to this clone: Different DNA sequences within this sample yield the same CDR3. The V call is TRBV7-2, the J call TRBJ1-2; 8 positions match TRBD1. Trimming cost V 5 bases and J 8 bases; bases outside gene matches: 4. The CDR3 is 12 amino acids. Germline V CDR1 and CDR2: SGHTA, FQGNSA. In nucleotides, the CDR3 is TGTGCCAGCAGCCCCCGGACAGGGGGCTACACCTTC. Amino acids: CASSPRTGGYTF.

This clone was seen a handful of times. V usage is TRBV29-1 and J usage is TRBJ1-6, with D possibly being TRBD1 (6 bases). In germline, CDR1 is SQVTM, CDR2 ANQGSEA. The V and J ends lost 4 bases and 12 bases respectively, with 16 bases between them. The CDR3 loop spans 13 amino acids. As DNA, the CDR3 is TGCAGCGTTGCCCCCGGCAGGGGAGGACCCCTCCACTTT. Residues: CSVAPGRGGPLHF.

This clone was seen more than once but under ten times. This chain connects TRBV7-2 to TRBJ2-3, with D perhaps matching TRBD2 (6 bases). CDR3 length: 17 amino acids. The germline V gene encodes CDR1 SGHTA and CDR2 FQGNSA. V gave up 1 base and J gave up 0 bases, with 14 bases separating them. Here the CDR3 reads CASSLERRGTSTDTQYF. The CDR3 region has the DNA TGTGCCAGCAGCTTAGAACGGCGGGGCACTAGCACAGATACGCAGTATTTT.

This clone was observed a few times. The V and J genes are TRBV15 and TRBJ1-2; D gene ambiguous. The V end was cut by 1 base, the J end by 5 bases, with 11 bases between. The CDR3 contains 14 residues. The germline gives CDR1 LNHNV, CDR2 YYDKDF (reference sequence). The CDR3 bases are TGTGCCACCAGCAGAGGGGATGAAGTATATGGCTACACCTTC. It is translated as CATSRGDEVYGYTF.